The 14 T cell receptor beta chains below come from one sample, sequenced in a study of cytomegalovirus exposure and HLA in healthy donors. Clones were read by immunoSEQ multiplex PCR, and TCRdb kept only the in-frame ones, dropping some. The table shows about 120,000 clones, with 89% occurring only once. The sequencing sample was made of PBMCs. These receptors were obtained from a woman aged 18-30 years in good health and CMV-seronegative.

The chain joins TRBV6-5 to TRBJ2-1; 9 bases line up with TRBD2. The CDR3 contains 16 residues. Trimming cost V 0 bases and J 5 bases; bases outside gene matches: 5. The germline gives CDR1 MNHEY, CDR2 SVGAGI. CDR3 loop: CASSYSTSGFNNEQFF. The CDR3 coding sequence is TGTGCCAGCAGTTACTCGACTAGCGGCTTCAACAATGAGCAGTTCTTC.

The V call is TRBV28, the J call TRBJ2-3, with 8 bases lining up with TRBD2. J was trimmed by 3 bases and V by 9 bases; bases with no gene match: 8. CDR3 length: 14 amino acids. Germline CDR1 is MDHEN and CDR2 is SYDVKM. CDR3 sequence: CASLTAGETDTQYF. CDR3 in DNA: TGTGCCAGTTTAACAGCGGGAGAGACAGATACGCAGTATTTT.

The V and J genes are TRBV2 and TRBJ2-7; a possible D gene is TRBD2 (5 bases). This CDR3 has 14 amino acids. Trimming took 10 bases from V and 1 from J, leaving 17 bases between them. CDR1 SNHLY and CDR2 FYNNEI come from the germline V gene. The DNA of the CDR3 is TGTGCCAAGAGCCCCCATCCGGGATCCTACGAGCAGTACTTC. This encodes CAKSPHPGSYEQYF.

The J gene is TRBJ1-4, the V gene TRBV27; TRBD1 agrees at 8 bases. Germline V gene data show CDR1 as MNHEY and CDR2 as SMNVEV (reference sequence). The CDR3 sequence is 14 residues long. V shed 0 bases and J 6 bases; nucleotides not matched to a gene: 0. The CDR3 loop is CASSLSTGDEKLFF. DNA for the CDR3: TGTGCCAGCAGTTTATCGACAGGGGATGAAAAACTGTTTTTT.

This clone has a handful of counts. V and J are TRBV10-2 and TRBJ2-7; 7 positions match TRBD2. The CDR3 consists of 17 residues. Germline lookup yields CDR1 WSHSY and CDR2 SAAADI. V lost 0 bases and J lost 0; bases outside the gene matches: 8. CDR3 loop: CASSESIERGLSYEQYV. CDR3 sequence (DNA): TGCGCCAGCAGTGAGTCGATTGAGCGGGGCCTCTCCTACGAGCAGTACGTC.

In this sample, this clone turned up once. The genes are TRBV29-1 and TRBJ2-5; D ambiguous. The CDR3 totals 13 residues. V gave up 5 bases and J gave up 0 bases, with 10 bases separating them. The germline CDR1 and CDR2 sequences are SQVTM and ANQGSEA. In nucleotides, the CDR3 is TGCAGCGTTCCTTGGCCGTACCAAGAGACCCAGTACTTC. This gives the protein CSVPWPYQETQYF.

The CDR3 loop reads CASSLLGSPYEQYV. As DNA, the CDR3 is TGCGCCAGCAGCTTGTTGGGGAGCCCCTACGAGCAGTACGTC. This rearrangement joins TRBV5-1 to TRBJ2-7; possibly TRBD2 for D (5 bases). Trimming took off 1 base at V and 2 bases at J, with 10 bases between the two ends. Germline-derived CDR1 and CDR2 are SGHRS and YFSETQ. The CDR3 runs 14 residues.

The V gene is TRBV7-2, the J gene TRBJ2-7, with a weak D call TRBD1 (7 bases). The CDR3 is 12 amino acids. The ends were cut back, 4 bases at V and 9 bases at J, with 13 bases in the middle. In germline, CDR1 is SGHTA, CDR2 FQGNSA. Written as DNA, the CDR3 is TGTGCCAGCAGCTGGCAGGGGGGCACGCAGTACTTC. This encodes CASSWQGGTQYF.

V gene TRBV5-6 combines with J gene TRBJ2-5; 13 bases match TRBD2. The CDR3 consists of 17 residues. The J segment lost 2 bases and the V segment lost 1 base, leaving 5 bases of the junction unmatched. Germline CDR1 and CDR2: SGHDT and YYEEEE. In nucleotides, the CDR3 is TGTGCCAGCAGCTTGCCGGGACTAGCGGGATGGCAAGAGACCCAGTACTTC. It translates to CASSLPGLAGWQETQYF. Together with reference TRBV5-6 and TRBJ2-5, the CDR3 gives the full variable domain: DAGVTQSPTHLIKTRGQQVTLRCSPKSGHDTVSWYQQALGQGPQFIFQYYEEEERQRGNFPDRFSGHQFPNYSSELNVNALLLGDSALYLCASSLPGLAGWQETQYFGPGTRLLVL.

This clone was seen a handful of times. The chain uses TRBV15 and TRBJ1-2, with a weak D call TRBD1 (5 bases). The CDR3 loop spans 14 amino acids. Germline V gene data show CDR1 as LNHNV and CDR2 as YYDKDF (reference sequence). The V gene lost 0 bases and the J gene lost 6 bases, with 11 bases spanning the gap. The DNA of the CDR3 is TGTGCCACCAGCAGAGATTTTGGGGGGAATGGCTACACCTTC. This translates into CATSRDFGGNGYTF.

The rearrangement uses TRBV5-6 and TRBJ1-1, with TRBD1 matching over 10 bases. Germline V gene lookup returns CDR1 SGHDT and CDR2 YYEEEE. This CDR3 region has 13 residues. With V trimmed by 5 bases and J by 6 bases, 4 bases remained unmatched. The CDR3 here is CASRPGQGPEAFF. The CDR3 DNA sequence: TGTGCCAGCAGGCCGGGACAGGGGCCTGAAGCTTTCTTT.

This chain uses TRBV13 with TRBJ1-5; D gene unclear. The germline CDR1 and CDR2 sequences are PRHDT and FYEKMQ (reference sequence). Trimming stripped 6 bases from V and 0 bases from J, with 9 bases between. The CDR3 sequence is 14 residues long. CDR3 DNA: TGTGCCAGCAGGCGGGGATTTAGCAATCAGCCCCAGCATTTT. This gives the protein CASRRGFSNQPQHF.

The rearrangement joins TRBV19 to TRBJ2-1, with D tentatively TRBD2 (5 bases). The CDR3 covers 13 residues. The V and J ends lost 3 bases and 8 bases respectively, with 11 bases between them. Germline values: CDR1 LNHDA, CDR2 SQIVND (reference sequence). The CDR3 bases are TGTGCCAGTAGTATGTTCGAGGGATATGAGCAGTTCTTC. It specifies CASSMFEGYEQFF.

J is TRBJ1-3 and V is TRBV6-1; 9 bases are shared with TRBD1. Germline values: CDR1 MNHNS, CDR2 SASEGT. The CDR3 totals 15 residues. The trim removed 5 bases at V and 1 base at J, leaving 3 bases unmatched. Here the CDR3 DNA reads TGTGCCAGCAGTCGGGACAGGGCTTCTGGAAACACCATATATTTT. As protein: CASSRDRASGNTIYF.